This TCR beta chain was observed in a study of identical twins. Study outcomes and limitations: While abundant cord blood beta clonotypes carried fewer insertions, memory repertoires showed no such pattern.

The CDR3 runs 19 residues. Trimming cost V 6 bases and J 3 bases; bases outside gene matches: 21. Germline CDR1 reads MNHEY; CDR2 reads SMNVEV (reference sequence). Through template switching, a universal primer site was introduced, and the cDNA contained unique molecular identifiers. TCRdb reprocessed the 5' RACE reads with MiXCR, giving one entry per CDR3 protein. This sample yields 200,000 to 250,000 distinct CDR3 sequences, of which approximately 6.8% are seen a single time; around 5% belongs to the top ten. Points on this clonotype: The antigen is unknown.

A further study also used this sample, focusing on yellow fever vaccine responses in identical twins.

The chain is built from TRBV27 and TRBJ2-3; 7 bases line up with TRBD1. This sequence originates from a woman in her late teens or twenties in good health. The sample taken for sequencing was CD8+ T cells sorted from blood. CDR3 sequence: CASRPIPGQSYVGTDTQYF. The CDR3 DNA is TGTGCCAGCAGGCCCATCCCGGGACAGTCCTACGTTGGGACAGATACGCAGTATTTT.